This TCR beta chain stems from a study of Ad26.COV2.S vaccination and SARS-CoV-2 variants. The table came from immunoSEQ multiplex PCR; TCRdb's copy has only in-frame clones and leaves some out. The sample lists about 480,000 clones; around 88% were seen once. The CDR3 extends over 18 amino acids. With 3 bases clipped from V and 9 bases from J, the junction kept 19 bases outside the gene matches. Germline CDR1 and CDR2: DFQATT and SNEGSKA (reference sequence). Indicated treatment: some 19 received Ad26.COV2.S at low or high dose, single or two shots; 5 received placebo; per-sample allocation not given. Samples were taken on day 63 after the first vaccine or placebo injection. Vaccine was an Ad26 vector expressing Wuhan-strain SARS-CoV-2 spike.

The chain couples TRBV20-1 to TRBJ2-1; 11 bases map to TRBD2. The input for sequencing was peripheral blood, taken in a trial of Ad26.COV2.S vaccine versus placebo. The source of this sequence is a person between 18 and 65 years old who received the Ad26.COV2.S COVID-19 vaccine or a placebo. CDR3 nucleotide sequence: TGCAGTGCTAGTCTTTCAGGTAGCGGGAGGGCCGATTGGGGTGAGCAGTTCTTC. This gives the protein CSASLSGSGRADWGEQFF.